This TCR beta chain appears in the sequencing data of a study of vaccination effects on CD4 cells after COVID-19. Study-wide results and limits: The study enrolled few convalescent patients and sampled no early post-infection timepoints. In healthy vaccinees, only 1 of 255 vaccine-induced clones cross-reacted with common cold coronaviruses.

Only in-frame clones appear in the TCRdb table, and some are missing; sequencing was by immunoSEQ multiplex PCR. The data contain approximately 30,000 clones, approximately 60% of them singletons. With nine to eleven days of culture completed, CD4+ T cells were isolated. Vaccinated recipients, who were negative for nucleocapsid antibodies, had no history of SARS-CoV-2 infection. Cultures got half-medium changes with IL-2 on days 3 and 7. V shed 5 bases, J shed 2 bases, and the junction held 8 bases outside the gene matches. CDR3 length equals 17 residues. Germline V gene lookup returns CDR1 SGHDN and CDR2 FVKESK. As for this clone: No antigen is known for it.

The chain combines TRBV14 with TRBJ2-1; 11 positions agree with TRBD2. This TCR was recovered from a human donor who received a COVID-19 vaccine. The sequenced sample was CD4+ T cells from PBMCs cultured without peptide, obtained before COVID-19 vaccination. The DNA of the CDR3 is TGTGCCAGCAGCTCTATAGCGGGAGGGTCACCCTACAATGAGCAGTTCTTC. It yields the protein CASSSIAGGSPYNEQFF.